This T cell receptor (beta chain) is from a study of T-cell memory formation after mild COVID-19. Study-wide results and caveats: Memory from before infection featured some responding clones, which suggests cross-reactive memory joined. Clones that contracted clustered mainly in CM and EM if CD4+ and in EMRA if CD8+.

Trimming took 3 bases from V and 6 from J; bases not matched to a gene: 4. This CDR3 spans 14 amino acids. The germline V gene encodes CDR1 KGHSH and CDR2 LQKENI. Only a few counts were recorded for this clonotype. The antigen remains unidentified. TCRdb itself ran the 5' RACE reads through MiXCR, one entry per CDR3 protein. The sample holds approximately 52,000 distinct CDR3 sequences, approximately 9% seen once. The clonotype originates from an adult woman who had mild COVID-19 (a few samples of this study predate the infection). Cell type and time point are not known. This rearrangement joins TRBV18 to TRBJ1-2, with 10 bases lining up with TRBD1. Sequenced sample: PBMCs or a T cell subset sorted from them (not recorded which). This CDR3 reads CASSPGQGIHGYTF. Written as DNA, the CDR3 is TGTGCCAGCTCACCGGGACAGGGGATACATGGCTACACCTTC.